One TCR beta chain is described in this entry. Its antigen is not known. The data belong to a study of OX40 agonist ivuxolimab in advanced cancers. Looking at the study overall: The patients got ivuxolimab, which is an agonistic anti-OX40 (CD134) antibody. The dose-escalation cohort was about 83% male, with a mean age of 60 years, ranging about 23 to 80. Study-wide results and caveats: CD4+ and CD8+ T cells in blood underwent clonal expansion by week 6 at 0.1 to 3.0 mg/kg. Not determined was the antigen specificity of the expanded peripheral T cells.

V lost 1 base, J lost 7 bases, and 5 bases stayed unmatched. The CDR3 extends over 14 amino acids. Germline V gene lookup returns CDR1 MGHDK and CDR2 SYGVNS. Here immunoSEQ multiplex PCR was the method, and the copy in TCRdb shows in-frame clones only, minus some. Among 90,000 or so clones listed, roughly 89% were seen once. The sequence came from an adult with an advanced solid tumor such as melanoma, head and neck, liver or kidney cancer. The material was CD4+ or CD8+ T cells sorted from blood, obtained in a trial of the OX40 agonist ivuxolimab. The V call is TRBV25-1, the J call TRBJ1-2; TRBD1 agrees at 8 bases. CDR3 DNA: TGTGCCAGCAGTGAATGGGACAGGACAGGTGGCTACACCTTC. Translation: CASSEWDRTGGYTF.